These 2 T cell receptor beta chains came from one sample sequenced in a study of blood T cell repertoires in COVID-19. TCRdb keeps only in-frame clones here, not all; method: immunoSEQ multiplex PCR. The sample lists 190,000 or so clones, approximately 87% occurring once. The material sequenced was peripheral blood. All receptors derive from a woman younger than 35 who had recovered from COVID-19.

This clone was seen a handful of times. The J gene is TRBJ1-1, the V gene TRBV7-2; D is unresolved. Looked up from germline, CDR1 is SGHTA and CDR2 is FQGNSA. The CDR3 is 13 residues long. Trimming removed 2 bases at V and 0 bases at J, with 4 bases between. This CDR3 reads CASSLQLNTEAFF. Written as DNA, the CDR3 is TGTGCCAGCAGCTTACAATTGAACACTGAAGCTTTCTTT.

V and J are TRBV7-2 and TRBJ2-1; 14 nucleotides line up with TRBD2. V shed 6 bases and J 6 bases; nucleotides not matched to a gene: 4. CDR1 and CDR2 (germline): SGHTA, FQGNSA. The CDR3 contains 15 residues. The CDR3 DNA sequence: TGTGCCAGCAGAAGACTAGCGGGAGGGAGCAATGAGCAGTTCTTC. It translates to CASRRLAGGSNEQFF.